This T cell receptor beta chain was found in a study of beta chain features in type 1 diabetes (dated 2018 in TCRdb). The study in broad terms: Mean age, gender distribution, total cell number and subset yield were not different between patients and healthy donors. A total of 85 million to 140 million sorted cells were examined across all samples, and a strong correlation was observed between cell number per subset and RNA yield. The study compared TCRB repertoires of sorted circulating CD4+ T cell subsets between recently diagnosed type 1 diabetes patients and matched healthy donors. Naive and central memory subsets were obtained from all 30 or so donors, but regulatory and stem cell-like memory subsets were isolated from only 8 patients and roughly eight healthy donors. What the authors observed across the whole study: Because the HLA sub-analyses included only small numbers of individuals, any influence of HLA type on TCRB rearrangement was left unresolved. Naive, central memory and regulatory TCRB repertoires appeared more similar among patients than among healthy donors. PCR may preferentially amplify shorter templates, but because patient and control samples were amplified and corrected together, any resulting skew would affect both groups equally. Sequencing cDNA rather than genomic DNA could over-represent highly expressing activated cells, although activation and CD3 levels did not differ between groups. Type 1 diabetes patients showed a moderate but significant shortening of TCRB CDR3 length in all four CD4+ subsets. At VDJ recombination sites, type 1 diabetes patients had fewer insertions and more deleted nucleotides, which implies abnormalities in thymic rearrangement.

This clone has more than one count but fewer than ten. Its recognized antigen is unknown. No base-level quality is on record; no much larger clone is a single base apart. A single peripheral blood draw of around 100 mL on average was collected from each donor into heparinised tubes. Using a panel that included CD45RO, CCR7, CD25, CD127, CD95 and CD27, naive, central memory, regulatory and stem cell-like memory CD4+ T cells were sorted on a BD FACSAria II. Purity was above 95% for every sorted population. PBMCs were isolated right away by Lymphoprep density gradient centrifugation and were stained directly, without culture. Samples were stained and sorted in pairs, with one healthy donor and one patient per experiment, so that batch effects were minimized. The CDR3 sequence holds 15 residues, the cysteine and phenylalanine included. The kept DNA is CDR3 alone, 45 bases in frame from the first base. Relative to germline, V is missing 6 bases and J is missing 5 bases, with 11 bases of the junction outside any gene match. CDR1 and CDR2 were assigned from the germline V gene (reference sequence) as MNHEY and SMNVEV.

The entire amount of isolated RNA was reverse transcribed using the High Capacity cDNA Reverse Transcription Kit, so the sequenced TCRB transcripts were expressed ones. Deep immunoSEQ sequencing was applied to naive, central memory and regulatory T cell samples, giving an average of about 3.7 million total reads per sample. Sorted cells were lysed in RLT buffer and RNA was extracted with DNase-treated RNeasy Micro or Mini kits, depending on cell number. To prevent cross-contamination, each cell subset was processed individually, whereas patient and healthy donor samples were processed jointly. TCRB sequences were amplified from cDNA with the immunoSEQ multiplex PCR, producing 87-bp fragments spanning the CDR3 region. Amplicons were sequenced on the Illumina HiSeq platform. For the original study's pipeline: Synthetic template baselines were used to correct PCR bias computationally, reads within Hamming distance 2 were collapsed together, and singletons that could not be merged were discarded. Reads were aligned against IMGT to assign V, D and J genes, CDR3 length and insertions or deletions at six rearrangement sites. Clonotype counts were normalized to sorted cell number within each subset before computing true diversity and Gini coefficients with the tcR R package. Repertoire sharing was quantified using the overlap coefficient calculated on TCRB nucleotide sequences. Imported from immuneACCESS, the table was reduced by TCRdb to in-frame sequences with V and J called. These copies leave out some clones; in studies compared against another copy, an unresolved V gene accounts for under half, and the cause of the remainder is not known. That table gives V, J and clone size, and the DNA gave D and trimming. In all, the sample holds 300,000 to 350,000 clones, and about a tenth of those were seen once. About 1% of the sample comes from the top ten.

This receptor was identified in a man aged 30 to 39 with type 1 diabetes. The rearrangement combines TRBV27 with TRBJ2-5, with TRBD2 identical over 8 junction bases. What was sequenced was central memory CD4+ T cells from blood. The DNA sequence is given as TGTGCCAGCAGCCCCCTAGGCGGGGGGAGGGAGACCCAGTACTTC. This sequence encodes CASSPLGGGRETQYF.